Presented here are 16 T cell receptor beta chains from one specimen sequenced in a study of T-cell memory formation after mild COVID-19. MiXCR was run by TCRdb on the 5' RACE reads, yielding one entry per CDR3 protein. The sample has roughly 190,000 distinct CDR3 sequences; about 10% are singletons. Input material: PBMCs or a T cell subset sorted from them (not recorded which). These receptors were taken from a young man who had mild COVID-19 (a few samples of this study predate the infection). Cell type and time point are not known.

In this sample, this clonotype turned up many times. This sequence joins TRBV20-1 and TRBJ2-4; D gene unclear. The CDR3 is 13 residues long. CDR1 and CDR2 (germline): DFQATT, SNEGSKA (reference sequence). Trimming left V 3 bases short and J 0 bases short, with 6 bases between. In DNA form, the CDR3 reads TGCAGTGCTAGTGACCTAGCCAAAAACATTCAGTACTTC. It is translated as CSASDLAKNIQYF.

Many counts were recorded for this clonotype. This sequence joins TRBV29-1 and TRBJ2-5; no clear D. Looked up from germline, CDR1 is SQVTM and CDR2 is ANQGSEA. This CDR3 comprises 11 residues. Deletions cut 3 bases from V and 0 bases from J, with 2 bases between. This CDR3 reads CSVEDQETQYF. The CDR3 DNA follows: TGCAGCGTTGAGGACCAAGAGACCCAGTACTTC.

In DNA form, the CDR3 reads TGTGCCAGCAGCCCGCGAGTGGGCAGTGGCTACACCTTC. Its protein product is CASSPRVGSGYTF. This chain joins TRBV7-9 and TRBJ1-2, with unresolved D. The V end lost 5 bases, the J end lost 7 bases, and 14 bases lay between the germline ends. The CDR3 runs 13 residues. Per germline, CDR1 SEHNR and CDR2 FQNEAQ (reference sequence).

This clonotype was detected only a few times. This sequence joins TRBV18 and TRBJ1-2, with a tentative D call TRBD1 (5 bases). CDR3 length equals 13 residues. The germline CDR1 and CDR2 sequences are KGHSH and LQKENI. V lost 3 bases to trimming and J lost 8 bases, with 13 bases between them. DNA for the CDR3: TGTGCCAGCTCACCGGACACCGTAGGGGGCTACACCTTC. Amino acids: CASSPDTVGGYTF.

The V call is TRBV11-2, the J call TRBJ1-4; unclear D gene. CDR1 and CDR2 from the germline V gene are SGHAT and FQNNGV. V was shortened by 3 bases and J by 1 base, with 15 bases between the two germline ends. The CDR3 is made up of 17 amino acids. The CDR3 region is CASSLRPGGLTNEKLFF. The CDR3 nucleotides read TGTGCCAGCAGCTTGAGACCCGGTGGGCTAACTAATGAAAAACTGTTTTTT.

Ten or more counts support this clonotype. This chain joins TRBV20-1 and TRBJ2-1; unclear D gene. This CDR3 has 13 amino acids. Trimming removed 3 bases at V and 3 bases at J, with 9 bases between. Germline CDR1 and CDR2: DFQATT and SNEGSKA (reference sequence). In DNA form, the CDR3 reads TGCAGTGCTAGTTCTCCGGGCTACAATGAGCAGTTCTTC. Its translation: CSASSPGYNEQFF.

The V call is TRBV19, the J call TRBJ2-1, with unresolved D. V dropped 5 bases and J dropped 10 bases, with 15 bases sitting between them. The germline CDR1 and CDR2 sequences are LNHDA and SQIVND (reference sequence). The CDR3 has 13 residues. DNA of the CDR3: TGTGCCAGTAGTGTCTCTGACCGCGGCGAGCAGTTCTTC. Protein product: CASSVSDRGEQFF.

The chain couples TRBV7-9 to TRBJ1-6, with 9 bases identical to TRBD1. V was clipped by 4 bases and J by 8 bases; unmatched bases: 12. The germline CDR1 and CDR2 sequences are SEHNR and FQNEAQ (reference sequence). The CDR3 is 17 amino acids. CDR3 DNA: TGTGCCAGCAGCTGGGCCCCCGGGACAGGGTACGATTCACCCCTCCACTTT. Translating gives CASSWAPGTGYDSPLHF.

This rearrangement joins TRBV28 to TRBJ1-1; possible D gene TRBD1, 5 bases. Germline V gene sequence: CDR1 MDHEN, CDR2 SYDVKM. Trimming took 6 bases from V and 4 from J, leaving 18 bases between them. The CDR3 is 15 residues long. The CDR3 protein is CASSPPRPGTTEAFF. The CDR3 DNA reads TGTGCCAGCAGCCCCCCACGTCCGGGGACCACTGAAGCTTTCTTT.

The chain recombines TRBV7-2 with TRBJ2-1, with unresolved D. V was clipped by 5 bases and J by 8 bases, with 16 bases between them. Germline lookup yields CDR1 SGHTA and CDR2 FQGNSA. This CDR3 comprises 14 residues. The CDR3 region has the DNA TGTGCCAGCAGCCCTCAACTCGCAACGGATGAGCAGTTCTTC. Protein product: CASSPQLATDEQFF. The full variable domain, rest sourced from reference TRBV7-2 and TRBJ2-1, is GAGVSQSPSNKVTEKGKDVELRCDPISGHTALYWYRQSLGQGLEFLIYFQGNSAPDKSGLPSDRFSAERTGGSVSTLTIQRTQQEDSAVYLCASSPQLATDEQFFGPGTRLTVL.

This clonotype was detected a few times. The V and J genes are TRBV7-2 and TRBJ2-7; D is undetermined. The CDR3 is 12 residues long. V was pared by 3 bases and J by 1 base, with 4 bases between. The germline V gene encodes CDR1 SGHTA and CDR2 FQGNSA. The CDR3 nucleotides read TGTGCCAGCAGCTTTAATTCCTACGAGCAGTACTTC. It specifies CASSFNSYEQYF.

The CDR3 is CSALMSGNTEAFF. The CDR3 DNA follows: TGCAGTGCTTTGATGAGCGGGAACACTGAAGCTTTCTTT. The V gene is TRBV20-1, the J gene TRBJ1-1; no clear D gene. CDR3 length equals 13 residues. The germline V and J ends were trimmed by 5 bases and 1 base, with 11 bases remaining between them. Germline V gives CDR1 DFQATT, CDR2 SNEGSKA (reference sequence).

The CDR3 is CSAHDRTNGGGNSPLHF. CDR3 DNA sequence: TGCAGTGCCCACGATCGGACAAACGGTGGGGGTAATTCACCCCTCCACTTT. V and J are TRBV20-1 and TRBJ1-6, with D possibly TRBD1 on 5 matching bases. Deletions cut 6 bases from V and 6 bases from J, with 24 bases between. The CDR3 runs 17 residues. Germline assignment: CDR1 DFQATT and CDR2 SNEGSKA (reference sequence).

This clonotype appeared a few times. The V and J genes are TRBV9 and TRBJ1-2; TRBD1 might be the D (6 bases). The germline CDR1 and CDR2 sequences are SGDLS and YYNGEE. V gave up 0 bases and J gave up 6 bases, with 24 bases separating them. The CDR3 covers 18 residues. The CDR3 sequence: CASSVAPLGTLRGDGYTF. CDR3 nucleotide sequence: TGTGCCAGCAGCGTAGCTCCCCTCGGGACACTCCGAGGGGATGGCTACACCTTC.

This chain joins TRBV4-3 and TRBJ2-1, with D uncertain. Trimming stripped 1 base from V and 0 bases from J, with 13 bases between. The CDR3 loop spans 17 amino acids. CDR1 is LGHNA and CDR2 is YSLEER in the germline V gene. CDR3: CASSQAAFSSSYNEQFF. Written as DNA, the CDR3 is TGCGCCAGCAGCCAAGCTGCATTCTCTAGCTCCTACAATGAGCAGTTCTTC.

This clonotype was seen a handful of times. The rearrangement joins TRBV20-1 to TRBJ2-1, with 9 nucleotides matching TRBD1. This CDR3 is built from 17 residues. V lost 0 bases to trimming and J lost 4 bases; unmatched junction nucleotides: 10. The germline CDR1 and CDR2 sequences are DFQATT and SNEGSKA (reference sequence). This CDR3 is CSARDPGTGLLYNEQFF. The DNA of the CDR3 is TGCAGTGCTAGAGATCCAGGGACAGGGCTCCTATACAATGAGCAGTTCTTC.